This is a list of T cell receptor beta chains from one sample in a study of CD8 T cells in ankylosing spondylitis. Each CDR3 protein is one row after TCRdb ran MiXCR on the 5' RACE reads. There are roughly 700,000 distinct CDR3 sequences in the sample; around 19% occur only once, and about a fifth lies in the top ten. Material: blood, either unsorted or a sorted T cell fraction (not recorded which). These receptors all come from a male donor with ankylosing spondylitis. Each CDR3 is given with its conserved first and last residue. The D gene is left open where the match is weak. The size of a clone is reported for some rows only, either as once, few or many, or as a class for expanded clones.

TRBV7-9,.,TRBJ1-1,.,TGTGCCAGCAGCCCCTGGGAGGGGCGGAACACTGAAGCTTTCTTT,CASSPWEGRNTEAFF
TRBV4-2,TRBD2,TRBJ2-5,many,TGTGCCAGCAGCCAAGTGGGACTAGCGGAAGAGACCCAGTACTTC,CASSQVGLAEETQYF
TRBV4-1,TRBD1,TRBJ2-1,few,TGCGCCAGCAGCCAGATGGACAGGGAGGTCAACAATGAGCAGTTCTTC,CASSQMDREVNNEQFF
TRBV12-3/TRBV12-4,TRBD2,TRBJ2-7,.,TGTGCCAGCAGTCCGGGGCTGGGAGCGGGAGGGGGATACGAGCAGTACTTC,CASSPGLGAGGGYEQYF
TRBV5-1,.,TRBJ1-1,few,TGCGCCAGCAGCTTGGACGGGCCTGAAGCTTTCTTT,CASSLDGPEAFF
TRBV20-1,.,TRBJ1-4,.,TGCAGTGCTAGAAAGAGGCGGACAGAACCGCACGATGAAAAACTGTTTTTT,CSARKRRTEPHDEKLFF
TRBV20-1,.,TRBJ1-1,many,TGCAGTGCGGGAGAAGCTTTCTTT,CSAGEAFF
TRBV6-2/TRBV6-3,.,TRBJ2-7,.,TGTGCCAGCAGTTACGAGAACGAGGGGGGCTACGAGCAGTACTTC,CASSYENEGGYEQYF
TRBV5-1,.,TRBJ2-3,few,TGCGCCAGCAGTTCCGGGGGGCGGTGGTCAGATACGCAGTATTTT,CASSSGGRWSDTQYF
TRBV20-1,.,TRBJ1-6,.,TGCAGTGCTAGAGATTGGGGGGAATATTCACCCCTCCACTTT,CSARDWGEYSPLHF
TRBV24-1,TRBD2,TRBJ2-2,few,TGTGCCACCAGTGAATCCGGACTAGGCGCCGGGGAGCTGTTTTTT,CATSESGLGAGELFF
TRBV7-2,.,TRBJ2-1,.,TGTGCCAGCAGCTACGGACCATCCATCCCCTACAATGAGCAGTTCTTC,CASSYGPSIPYNEQFF
TRBV15,.,TRBJ2-3,.,TGTGCCACCAGCAGAGAGGGAAAGGAGGTAGATACGCAGTATTTT,CATSREGKEVDTQYF
TRBV5-6,.,TRBJ1-2,.,TGTGCCAGCAGCTCTCCTCCCGACGGATCCAGCGGCTACACCTTC,CASSSPPDGSSGYTF
TRBV5-1,TRBD2,TRBJ2-3,.,TGCGCCAGCAGCGGAAGGACTAGCGGGGGGGCAGATACGCAGTATTTT,CASSGRTSGGADTQYF
TRBV5-1,TRBD1,TRBJ1-1,few,TGCGCCAGCAGCTCTAAACAGGGGACGAACACTGAAGCTTTCTTT,CASSSKQGTNTEAFF
TRBV7-9,.,TRBJ2-3,few,TGTGCCAGCAGCTTAGACGGATACGCGCAGTATTTT,CASSLDGYAQYF
TRBV27,.,TRBJ2-7,many,TGTGCCAGCAGTTTAGGTGGTAACGAGCAGTACTTC,CASSLGGNEQYF